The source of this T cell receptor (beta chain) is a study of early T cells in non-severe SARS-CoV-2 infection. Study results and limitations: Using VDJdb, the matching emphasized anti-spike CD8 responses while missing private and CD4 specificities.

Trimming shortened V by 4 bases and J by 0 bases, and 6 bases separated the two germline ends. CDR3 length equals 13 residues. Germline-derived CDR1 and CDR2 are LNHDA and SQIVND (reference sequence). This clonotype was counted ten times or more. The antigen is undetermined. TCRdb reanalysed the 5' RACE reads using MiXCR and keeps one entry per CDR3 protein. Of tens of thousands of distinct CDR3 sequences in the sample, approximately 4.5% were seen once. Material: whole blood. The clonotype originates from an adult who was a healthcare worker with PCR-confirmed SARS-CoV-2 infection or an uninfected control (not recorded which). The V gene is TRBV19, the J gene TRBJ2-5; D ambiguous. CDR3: CASSRAYQETQYF. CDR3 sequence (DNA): TGTGCCAGTAGTAGGGCGTACCAAGAGACCCAGTACTTC.